These T cell receptor beta chains were read from a single sample in a study of blood T cell repertoires in COVID-19. Clones were sequenced by immunoSEQ multiplex PCR, and TCRdb holds only the in-frame ones, with some missing. The data hold roughly 190,000 clones, with around 85% observed a single time. Sample: peripheral blood. Source of these receptors: a woman aged 55-70 years with acute or convalescent COVID-19. The CDR3 runs from the conserved cysteine through the conserved F or W. D genes are given only for firm matches. Clone sizes are given selectively: once, few, many, or a class where the clone is expanded.

.	TRBV4-1	.	TRBJ2-1	CASSRSETTSDEQFF	TGCGCCAGCAGTCGTAGCGAGACAACGTCAGATGAGCAGTTCTTC
.	TRBV19	.	TRBJ1-4	CATKGRYGVANEKLFF	TGTGCCACCAAAGGGAGGTACGGGGTCGCCAATGAAAAACTGTTTTTT
.	TRBV19	TRBD1	TRBJ2-3	CASSILPRQGGTDTQYF	TGTGCCAGTAGTATCCTACCTAGACAGGGCGGAACAGATACGCAGTATTTT
few	TRBV15	.	TRBJ2-7	CATSTRQTGYEQYF	TGTGCCACCAGCACCAGACAGACCGGCTACGAGCAGTACTTC
.	TRBV4-1	.	TRBJ2-5	CASSQEVSRRQETQYF	TGCGCCAGCAGCCAAGAGGTGTCTAGGAGGCAAGAGACCCAGTACTTC
.	TRBV7-3	.	TRBJ2-6	CASSPQSGANVLTF	TGTGCCAGCAGCCCCCAGTCTGGGGCCAACGTCCTGACTTTC
.	TRBV3-1/TRBV3-2	.	TRBJ1-2	CASSQGSPVPYGYTF	TGTGCCAGCAGCCAAGGGAGCCCGGTCCCCTATGGCTACACCTTC
once	TRBV5-1	.	TRBJ2-1	CASSPVAASSYNEQFF	TGCGCCAGCAGCCCCGTTGCGGCGAGCTCCTACAATGAGCAGTTCTTC
.	TRBV6-1	.	TRBJ1-6	CASSEGTAQAPLHF	TGTGCCAGCAGTGAAGGGACAGCACAGGCACCCCTCCACTTT
.	TRBV24-1	TRBD1	TRBJ2-2	CATSLTGVPGELFF	TGTGCCACCAGTTTAACAGGGGTGCCCGGGGAGCTGTTTTTT
once	TRBV5-1	.	TRBJ1-6	CASSPEGANSPLHF	TGCGCCAGCAGCCCGGAAGGGGCGAATTCACCCCTCCACTTT
.	TRBV6-5	TRBD1	TRBJ1-2	CASSYQGDYSLTAYTF	TGTGCCAGCAGTTACCAGGGGGATTACTCACTAACAGCCTACACCTTC
.	TRBV27	.	TRBJ1-2	CASRPGVEYGYTF	TGTGCCAGCCGGCCAGGGGTGGAATATGGCTACACCTTC
.	TRBV6-1	.	TRBJ1-1	CASSETTRGAWAFF	TGTGCCAGCAGTGAAACTACGCGGGGGGCTTGGGCTTTCTTT
once	TRBV4-2	TRBD2	TRBJ2-5	CASSQTSGKETQYF	TGTGCCAGCAGCCAAACTAGCGGAAAAGAGACCCAGTACTTC
.	TRBV2	.	TRBJ2-2	CASQQGGVRTGELFF	TGTGCCAGCCAACAGGGAGGGGTACGAACCGGGGAGCTGTTTTTT
.	TRBV9	.	TRBJ1-2	CASSVDQDFSYGYTF	TGTGCCAGCAGCGTAGATCAGGATTTCTCCTATGGCTACACCTTC
.	TRBV9	.	TRBJ1-6	CASSAGQRSNSPLHF	TGTGCCAGCAGCGCCGGACAGCGTTCTAATTCACCCCTCCACTTT
.	TRBV6-2/TRBV6-3	.	TRBJ1-5	CASSYSPGGARAQHF	TGTGCCAGCAGTTACTCCCCCGGGGGGGCCCGGGCCCAGCATTTT
.	TRBV30	.	TRBJ2-5	CAWSLPGTPSNF	TGTGCCTGGAGTCTCCCGGGGACTCCAAGTAACTTC
.	TRBV24-1	TRBD2	TRBJ2-1	CASGTSLYNEQFF	TGTGCCAGCGGGACTAGCCTTTACAATGAGCAGTTCTTC